This entry lists 18 T cell receptor beta chains sequenced from one sample in a study of metastatic and nonmetastatic thyroid tumors. Among the patients, none had received any treatment before thyroid surgery. From the PCR reads, TCRdb re-called clones with MiXCR. The table has some 21,000 clones, 9.5% to 12% seen once. The sequenced material came from blood. These receptor sequences come from a female donor with papillary thyroid cancer or a benign thyroid nodule (not recorded which). Some clones in this sample may be carry-over from other donors' samples.

The chain combines TRBV11-3 with TRBJ2-6; 7 nucleotides agree with TRBD1. This CDR3 is built from 16 residues. Unmatched junction bases numbered 9, after V lost 5 bases and J lost 5 bases. Germline V lookup: CDR1 SGHNT, CDR2 YENEEA. CDR3 residues: CASSQHRGTWANVLTF. CDR3 in DNA: TGTGCCAGCAGCCAGCACAGGGGAACCTGGGCCAACGTCCTGACTTTC.

This clone was seen at least ten times. The V and J genes are TRBV7-8 and TRBJ2-1; D possibly uses TRBD1 or TRBD2 (5 bases each). V dropped 9 bases and J dropped 2 bases, with 17 bases sitting between them. The CDR3 spans 15 residues. CDR1 is SGHVS, CDR2 FQNEAQ, per germline. CDR3 amino acids: CASRPGATTYNEQFF. The CDR3 bases are TGTGCCAGTCGGCCCGGGGCTACTACCTACAATGAGCAGTTCTTC.

This clone was detected many times. The V gene is TRBV5-1, the J gene TRBJ2-7; 7 positions agree with TRBD1. Germline CDR1 SGHRS, CDR2 YFSETQ. The junction had 4 bases not matched to a gene; V was cut back by 0 bases and J by 4 bases. The CDR3 consists of 14 residues. CDR3 protein: CASSLASTGYEQYF. CDR3 bases: TGCGCCAGCAGCTTGGCTTCGACAGGGTACGAGCAGTACTTC.

Note on this clone: Being one base from a much bigger clone, this may be a read error. This sequence joins TRBV6-1 and TRBJ1-1; D is unclear. CDR1 is MNHNS, CDR2 SASEGT, per germline. The CDR3 runs to 13 residues. This chain's CDR3 is CASSGRGGTEAFF. CDR3 DNA sequence: TGTGCCAGCAGCGGGCGGGGTGGCACTGAGGCTTTCTTT.

The V and J genes are TRBV6-2 or TRBV6-3 and TRBJ2-7; D gene unclear. The CDR3 length is 12 residues. Trimming removed 2 bases at V and 3 bases at J, with 5 bases between. CDR1 is MNHEY and CDR2 is SVGEGT in the germline V gene. CDR3 region: CASSYADYEQYF. CDR3 in DNA: TGTGCCAGCAGTTACGCAGACTACGAGCAGTACTTC.

This clone was seen only a few times. One junction end does not reproduce the germline sequence, and a read error may be involved. This chain links TRBV15 with TRBJ2-7; D is unclear. There are 13 residues in the CDR3. The germline gives CDR1 LNHNV, CDR2 YYDKDF (reference sequence). In DNA form, the CDR3 reads TGCGCCACCAGCCACCCTCCCTGGTACGAGCAGTACTTC. Translated, it gives CATSHPPWYEQYF.

Ten or more counts support this clone. This sequence joins TRBV9 and TRBJ2-2, with 7 bases lining up with TRBD1. This CDR3 comprises 16 residues. Germline V gene sequence: CDR1 SGDLS, CDR2 YYNGEE. Germline trimming cut 4 bases from V and 6 bases from J; bases unmatched to any gene: 12. The CDR3 DNA reads as TGTGCCAGCAGCCAAACAGGGGATCAGATCGCCGGGGAGCTGTTTTTT. It is translated as CASSQTGDQIAGELFF.

There are many counts of this clone. The same CDR3 is also encoded by other DNA sequences in this sample. The rearrangement uses TRBV4-2 and TRBJ2-1; no definite D call. CDR1 and CDR2 (germline): LGHNA, YNFKEQ. Between the trimmed V and J ends, which lost 1 base and 10 bases, there was a span of 8 bases. The CDR3 is made up of 12 amino acids. This chain's CDR3 is CASSQVGDEQFF. DNA of the CDR3: TGTGCCAGCAGCCAAGTTGGAGACGAGCAGTTCTTC.

In its sample, this clone was seen many times. V is TRBV27 and J is TRBJ2-3; D call uncertain. Germline V gives CDR1 MNHEY, CDR2 SMNVEV (reference sequence). This CDR3 is 14 amino acids long. V was pared by 6 bases and J by 4 bases, with 14 bases between. CDR3 in DNA: TGTGCCAGCAGCCCAAATCGTGTGTCAGATACGCAGTATTTT. Translating it yields CASSPNRVSDTQYF.

By share of the sample, this clone is medium-sized (0.01 to 0.1%). The chain uses TRBV6-1 and TRBJ1-5, with 9 bases fitting TRBD1. Per germline, CDR1 MNHNS and CDR2 SASEGT. CDR3 length equals 17 residues. With 6 bases clipped from V and 0 bases from J, the junction kept 9 bases outside the gene matches. The CDR3 nucleotides read TGTGCCAGCAGACCGGGACAGGGACCTAATAGCAATCAGCCCCAGCATTTT. Translating it yields CASRPGQGPNSNQPQHF.

This clone was counted ten times or more. The V call is TRBV7-2, the J call TRBJ1-3; 10 bases are a match to TRBD1. CDR1 is SGHTA and CDR2 is FQGNSA in the germline V gene. After removal of 5 bases from V and 0 bases from J, the junction contained 7 bases not matched to a gene. CDR3 size: 17 residues. CDR3 sequence reads: CASSNGTGETSGNTIYF. For the CDR3, the DNA is TGTGCCAGCAGCAACGGGACAGGGGAGACCTCTGGAAACACCATATATTTT.

In regard to this clone: A single base separates this from a much larger clone, so it may be a read error. The chain joins TRBV29-1 to TRBJ2-5; 7 nucleotides match TRBD1. Germline trimming cut 4 bases from V and 7 bases from J; bases unmatched to any gene: 6. The CDR3 covers 12 residues. Germline V gene data show CDR1 as SQVTM and CDR2 as ANQGSEA. Here the CDR3 reads CSVVGQRSTQYF. CDR3 sequence (DNA): TGCAGCGTTGTGGGACAGCGATCGACCCAGTACTTC.

This clone was seen at least ten times. The chain employs TRBV6-1 and TRBJ2-3; perhaps TRBD1 as D (5 bases). CDR3 length equals 13 residues. V was clipped by 1 base and J by 5 bases, with 7 bases between them. CDR1 is MNHNS, CDR2 SASEGT, per germline. CDR3 DNA: TGTGCCAGCAGTGAAGACAGGATAGATACGCAGTATTTT. Its protein is CASSEDRIDTQYF.

At least ten counts were recorded for this clone. This chain links TRBV7-3 with TRBJ1-1, with TRBD1 matching 8 bases. Looked up from germline, CDR1 is SGHTA and CDR2 is FQGTGA. V lost 2 bases, J lost 0 bases, and 5 bases stayed unmatched. The CDR3 runs 16 residues. The CDR3 region is CASSLSAGGVNTEAFF. The CDR3 DNA is TGTGCCAGCAGCTTATCGGCAGGGGGCGTGAACACTGAAGCTTTCTTT.

This clone was detected many times. CDR3 protein: CASSLVQGPETQYF. As DNA, the CDR3 is TGTGCCAGCAGCTTAGTACAGGGTCCAGAGACCCAGTACTTC. The genes are TRBV7-9 and TRBJ2-5; possible D gene TRBD1, 6 bases. Trimming stripped 1 base from V and 4 bases from J, with 10 bases between. Per germline, CDR1 SEHNR and CDR2 FQNEAQ (reference sequence). This CDR3 has 14 amino acids.

By share, this clone ranks as medium-sized. V usage is TRBV12-3 or TRBV12-4 and J usage is TRBJ2-1, with D possibly matching TRBD2 (6 bases). Trimming took 1 base from V and 12 from J, leaving 7 bases between them. This CDR3 spans 11 amino acids. CDR3 sequence reads: CASSLDGRQFF. DNA for the CDR3: TGTGCCAGCAGTTTAGACGGGAGGCAGTTCTTC.

This clone was seen at least ten times. The gene calls are TRBV7-9 and TRBJ1-2; D remains ambiguous. The germline V gene has CDR1 SEHNR and CDR2 FQNEAQ (reference sequence). V lost 5 bases to trimming and J lost 4 bases, with 11 bases between them. The CDR3 extends over 13 amino acids. The CDR3 bases are TGTGCCAGCAGCCCGGACGGCGGCTATGGCTACACCTTC. Its protein product is CASSPDGGYGYTF.

This clone came up many times. The chain recombines TRBV20-1 with TRBJ1-3, with D possibly being TRBD1 (6 bases). The V gene's germline CDR1 is DFQATT and CDR2 SNEGSKA (reference sequence). The V gene lost 1 base and the J gene lost 3 bases, with 13 bases spanning the gap. The CDR3 runs to 15 residues. The CDR3 protein is CSARVGGMGGNTIYF. The CDR3 DNA is TGCAGTGCTAGAGTAGGGGGGATGGGTGGAAACACCATATATTTT.